This T cell receptor (beta chain) is from a study of cytomegalovirus exposure and HLA in healthy donors. With 60 Vbeta and 13 Jbeta primers, the PCR was carried out. Profiling relied on immunoSEQ multiplex PCR, and the TCRdb table lists in-frame clones only, not all of them. The specimen's table records about 41,000 clones. The length of the CDR3 is 14 residues. Germline V lookup: CDR1 LNHDA, CDR2 SQIVND (reference sequence). V was shortened by 3 bases and J by 9 bases, with 15 bases between the two germline ends. V gene TRBV19 combines with J gene TRBJ2-1, with D perhaps matching TRBD2 (6 bases). The sequence was obtained from a man under 40 in good health and CMV-seronegative. Sequenced input: PBMCs. This CDR3 reads CASSIGTLIGEQFF. In DNA, the CDR3 is TGTGCCAGTAGTATTGGGACTTTAATAGGTGAGCAGTTCTTC.